This T cell receptor beta chain came from a study of patients and donors after allogeneic stem cell transplantation. This clonotype turned up a few times. Each CDR3 protein gets one entry after TCRdb re-called the RT-PCR reads with MiXCR. Of 390,000 or so distinct CDR3 sequences in the sample, roughly 16% were seen once. The germline V and J ends were trimmed by 3 bases and 2 bases, with 22 bases remaining between them. Per the germline V gene, CDR1 is MNHNS and CDR2 is SASEGT. The CDR3 runs to 18 residues. Sequencing was done on a sample of blood, either unsorted or a sorted T cell fraction (not recorded which). V and J are TRBV6-1 and TRBJ1-2; D call uncertain. The origin of this receptor is a human donor who was either an allogeneic HSCT recipient or a stem cell or donor lymphocyte infusion donor (not recorded which). It is not recorded whose cells these are; they may come from a transplant donor. DNA of the CDR3: TGTGCCAGCAGTGACCGCAGTTCATATCGGGGAGCGAACTATGGCTACACCTTC. Its protein is CASSDRSSYRGANYGYTF.